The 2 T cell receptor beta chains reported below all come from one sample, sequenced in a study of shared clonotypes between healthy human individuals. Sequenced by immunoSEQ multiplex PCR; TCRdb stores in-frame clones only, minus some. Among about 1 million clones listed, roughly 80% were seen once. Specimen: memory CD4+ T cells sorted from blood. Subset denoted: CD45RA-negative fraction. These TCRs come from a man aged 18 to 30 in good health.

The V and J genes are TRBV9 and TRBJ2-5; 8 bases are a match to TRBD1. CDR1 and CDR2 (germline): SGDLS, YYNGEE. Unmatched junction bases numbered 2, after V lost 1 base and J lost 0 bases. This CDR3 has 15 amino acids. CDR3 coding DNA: TGTGCCAGCAGCGTAAGACAGGGGAACCAAGAGACCCAGTACTTC. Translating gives CASSVRQGNQETQYF.

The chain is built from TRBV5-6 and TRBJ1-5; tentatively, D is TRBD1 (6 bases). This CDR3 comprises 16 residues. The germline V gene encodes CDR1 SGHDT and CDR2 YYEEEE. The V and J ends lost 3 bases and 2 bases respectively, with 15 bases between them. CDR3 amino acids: CASSSQQGVGNQPQHF. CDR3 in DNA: TGTGCCAGCAGCTCCCAACAGGGCGTTGGCAATCAGCCCCAGCATTTT.